The following is a T cell receptor beta chain sequence with its context. This specimen belongs to a study of shared clonotypes between healthy human individuals. The CDR3 runs to 15 residues. Germline V gene lookup returns CDR1 SGHNT and CDR2 YYREEE (reference sequence). Trimming took 0 bases from V and 2 from J, leaving 9 bases between them. TCRdb's table, derived via immunoSEQ multiplex PCR, lists solely in-frame clones and lacks some. The data contain under 850,000 clones, roughly 72% of them singletons. The chain employs TRBV5-4 and TRBJ2-1, with D hard to call. Sequencing input: memory CD4+ T cells sorted from blood. Specified subset: CD45RA-negative fraction. The TCR originated in a woman aged 25 to 39 in good health. CDR3 nucleotides: TGTGCCAGCAGCTTGGGAGGCTCTCCCTACAATGAGCAGTTCTTC. Amino acid sequence: CASSLGGSPYNEQFF.